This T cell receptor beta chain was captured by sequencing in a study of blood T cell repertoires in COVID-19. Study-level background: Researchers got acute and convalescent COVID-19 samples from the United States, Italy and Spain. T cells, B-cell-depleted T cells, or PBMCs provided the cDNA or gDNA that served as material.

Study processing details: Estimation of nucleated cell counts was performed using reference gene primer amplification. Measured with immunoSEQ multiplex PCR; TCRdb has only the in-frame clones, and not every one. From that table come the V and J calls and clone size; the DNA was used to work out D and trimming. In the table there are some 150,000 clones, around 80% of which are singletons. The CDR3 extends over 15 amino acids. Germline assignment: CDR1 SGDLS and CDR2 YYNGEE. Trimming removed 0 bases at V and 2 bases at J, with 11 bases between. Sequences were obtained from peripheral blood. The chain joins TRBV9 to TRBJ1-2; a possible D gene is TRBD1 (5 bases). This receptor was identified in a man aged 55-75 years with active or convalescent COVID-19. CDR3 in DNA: TGTGCCAGCAGCGTAGAAGGGGAAAGAAACTATGGCTACACCTTC. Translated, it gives CASSVEGERNYGYTF.